Following are 8 T cell receptor beta chains from one sample sequenced in a study of T cells in Graves' hyperthyroidism and ophthalmopathy. TCR beta CDR3 regions were amplified from RNA. The HTBI set primed first-round TCR CDR3 RT-PCR. TCRdb redid the calling of the multiplex PCR reads with MiXCR, one entry per CDR3 protein. The sample contains 300,000 to 400,000 distinct CDR3 sequences, about 18% of which appear only once. Specimen: blood. These receptors came from a man between 18 and 29 years old with Graves' ophthalmopathy.

This clonotype occurred many times. The DNA for the CDR3 is TGTGCCAGCTGCCGGCGGGAGAACACTGAAGCTTTCTTT. Translating gives CASCRRENTEAFF. The rearrangement joins TRBV19 to TRBJ1-1; D remains ambiguous. CDR1 and CDR2 (germline): LNHDA, SQIVND (reference sequence). Trimming left V 9 bases short and J 1 base short, with 12 bases between. The CDR3 is 13 residues long.

This clonotype occurred many times. The chain combines TRBV18 with TRBJ1-2; tentatively, D is TRBD1 (6 bases). The CDR3 extends over 13 amino acids. Germline CDR1 is KGHSH and CDR2 is LQKENI. Trimming stripped 4 bases from V and 8 bases from J, with 14 bases between. Here the CDR3 reads CASSRTASDGYTF. CDR3 coding DNA: TGTGCCAGCTCACGGACAGCTAGCGACGGCTACACCTTC.

This clonotype has ten or more counts. This rearrangement joins TRBV28 to TRBJ2-7; D gene ambiguous. Germline CDR1 is MDHEN and CDR2 is SYDVKM. Trimming pared 1 base from V and 6 bases from J, leaving 10 bases between. The CDR3 totals 13 residues. CDR3 nucleotide sequence: TGTGCCAGCAGTTTATCCCGTGTCGGCGAGCAGTACTTC. This sequence encodes CASSLSRVGEQYF. Together with reference TRBV28 and TRBJ2-7, the CDR3 gives the full variable domain: DVKVTQSSRYLVKRTGEKVFLECVQDMDHENMFWYRQDPGLGLRLIYFSYDVKMKEKGDIPEGYSVSREKKERFSLILESASTNQTSMYLCASSLSRVGEQYFGPGTRLTVT.

This clonotype was found many times. The rearrangement uses TRBV3-1 and TRBJ2-5; TRBD2 matches at 11 bases. There are 16 residues in the CDR3. J was trimmed by 7 bases and V by 1 base; bases with no gene match: 8. Germline V CDR1 and CDR2: LGHDT, YNNKEL (reference sequence). The CDR3 reads CASSQGPSGGLRTQYF. The CDR3 DNA reads as TGTGCCAGCAGCCAAGGCCCTAGCGGGGGGCTAAGGACCCAGTACTTC.

Many counts were recorded for this clonotype. V and J are TRBV12-3 or TRBV12-4 and TRBJ2-7; 7 positions match TRBD1. Germline trimming cut 4 bases from V and 1 base from J; bases unmatched to any gene: 10. This CDR3 spans 16 amino acids. The CDR3 DNA reads as TGTGCCAGCAGTTCAGGGACAGTCCGCTTTTCCTACGAGCAGTACTTC. Translated: CASSSGTVRFSYEQYF.

The chain links TRBV7-2 to TRBJ1-1; D is perhaps TRBD1 (6 bases). The V gene lost 6 bases and the J gene lost 6 bases, with 20 bases spanning the gap. CDR3 length: 15 amino acids. Germline V CDR1 and CDR2: SGHTA, FQGNSA. CDR3 nucleotide sequence: TGTGCCAGCAGAACCCCCAAGGGGGTGGGTTCTGAAGCTTTCTTT. Protein sequence: CASRTPKGVGSEAFF.

For this clonotype: Likely a read error: the CDR3 ends without its conserved phenylalanine or tryptophan. The chain recombines TRBV6-1 with TRBJ1-1; tentatively, D is TRBD1 (6 bases). Germline V gives CDR1 MNHNS, CDR2 SASEGT. Between the trimmed V and J ends, which lost 8 bases and 7 bases, there was a span of 11 bases. This CDR3 contains 11 residues. Here the CDR3 reads CASEGTREAFL. The CDR3 DNA is TGTGCCAGCGAGGGGACACGTGAAGCTTTCCTT.

This clonotype appeared many times. The chain recombines TRBV3-1 with TRBJ1-2; D is perhaps TRBD1 (5 bases). The length of the CDR3 is 14 residues. The V end lost 1 base, the J end lost 8 bases, and 14 bases lay between the germline ends. Germline CDR1 and CDR2: LGHDT and YNNKEL (reference sequence). For the CDR3, the DNA is TGTGCCAGCAGCCAAGTTGAGGGGAAGAGCGGCTACACCTTC. Encoded protein: CASSQVEGKSGYTF.